This record covers a single T cell receptor (beta chain). Its antigen is as yet unknown. Both CD45RO+ cells and CCR7-negative CD45RA+ TemRA cells were combined to make up CD8 memory. This sample was taken from a study of shared clonotypes between healthy human individuals. The CDR3 has 14 amino acids. V was clipped by 9 bases and J by 9 bases; unmatched bases: 11. Germline V gene data show CDR1 as LNHDA and CDR2 as SQIVND (reference sequence). Study outcomes and limitations: A reduction in generation probabilities was seen for non-shared clonotypes relative to those shared by all four donors. Approximately 4.6% of naive CD4 clonotypes were shared across several donors.

Using immunoSEQ multiplex PCR, the repertoire was profiled, and TCRdb retains in-frame clones only, with some absent. The sample consists of fewer than 850,000 clones, 90% of them appearing once. The source material was memory CD8+ T cells from PBMCs. Documented subset: CD45RO+ cells pooled with CCR7-negative TemRA cells. This clonotype originated in a man younger than 35 in good health. Some clones in this sample may be carry-over from other donors' samples. The chain joins TRBV19 to TRBJ2-2, with 9 bases that match TRBD1. CDR3 loop: CASSRDRANRELFF. In DNA form, the CDR3 reads TGTGCCAGCTCTCGGGACAGGGCTAACCGGGAGCTGTTTTTT. Looking up the rest from reference TRBV19 and TRBJ2-2 gives the full variable domain: DGGITQSPKYLFRKEGQNVTLSCEQNLNHDAMYWYRQDPGQGLRLIYYSQIVNDFQKGDIAEGYSVSREKKESFPLTVTSAQKNPTAFYLCASSRDRANRELFFGEGSRLTVL.